The subject of this entry is one T cell receptor (beta chain). Its target antigen remains unknown. No clone much larger than this one lies a single base away; base qualities are absent. The sample belongs to a study of cytomegalovirus exposure and HLA in healthy donors listed by TCRdb under 2017. As for the study more broadly: According to an earlier analysis of 587 of the donors, some 180 million T cells yielded 95 million to 140 million unique TCR beta sequences and more than 250 Gb of sequence data. An early release that covered around 590 HLA-typed donors contained approximately 320 gigabases of sequencing data and 85 million to 100 million unique TCR sequences. The genetic ancestry cluster associated with self-reported Caucasian donors included about 81% of the approximately 410 genotyped donors. The study aimed to test whether signatures of past pathogen exposure could be identified by cataloging public T cell receptors. The study used immunosequencing to profile the T cell repertoires of around 600 subjects and linked those repertoires to cytomegalovirus serostatus. Besides the first cohort of under 700 subjects, a separate validation cohort made up of 90 to 150 different subjects was used. High-throughput TCR immunosequencing, statistical association of individual TCRs with disease status, and machine learning were combined to predict cytomegalovirus infection status. A later analysis re-analyzed previously published TCR beta repertoires from about 600 donors and added high-resolution HLA genotyping to study TCR occurrence patterns. Rather than drawing on any new phenotypic data, the later analysis identified candidate immune exposures from TCR beta sequences and the way those sequences occurred across donors. To decide whether each TCR beta V gene segment behaved as functional or pseudogenic, an earlier analysis of over 500 of the donors relied on high-throughput TCR beta sequencing. Donor age, sex, ethnicity and CMV serostatus were collected together with the repertoire data. In a later genetic analysis, genome-wide SNP genotypes for about three fifths of the roughly 670 donors were used, and that subset was treated as a discovery cohort. Every discovery cohort repertoire had been produced on one sequencing platform. HLA typing covered class I and class II loci at four-digit resolution. Typing coverage differed by locus: A, B, C, DRB1 and DQB1 were typed in about 629-640 donors, DQA1 in about 500, DPA1 in some 570, and DPB1 in just under 490. About five DR-DQ haplotypes were treated as single units for association and clustering because of strong linkage in the cohort. Across some 400 genotyped donors of the cohort, an average of about 240,000 unique TCR beta nucleotide sequences per donor were sequenced, and approximately 17% of those sequences were non-productive.

The cohort comprised 670 or so healthy bone marrow donors. At the time of sampling, every cohort member was nominally healthy, though immune exposures that went unrecorded were likely present. CMV serostatus was recorded as positive for 289 and negative for about 55% of the roughly 670 cohort members, whereas no CMV serostatus was recorded for the donor in question. Every donor gave a peripheral blood sample, and the peripheral blood mononuclear cells from that sample were used for TCR beta sequencing. Genomic DNA was extracted from the blood cell samples with the Qiagen DNeasy Blood Extraction Kit. Study-level results and caveats: V-gene and J-gene trimming of TCR beta chains was associated with a missense DCLRE1C variant in a later genetic analysis, and the association was replicated in an independent cohort. Some IMGT-functional V segments, including TRBV6-2 and TRBV6-3, could not be told apart with the 87-base-pair reads, so those segments were excluded. Because counts were too low, under 20 rarely observed V segments, including chromosome 9 orphons, were left out of the earlier analysis of some 600 of the donors. A few of the identified cytomegalovirus-associated TCR beta chains were confirmed in vitro to be specific for cytomegalovirus antigens. In a later analysis, the rate of TCR association differed among HLA loci, with DRB1 alleles having the most associated TCRs and HLA-C alleles having the fewest. When HLA alleles, especially DR and DQ, strongly co-occurred, TCR associations were difficult to assign to individual alleles. A later analysis associated 15,000 to 20,000 TCR beta sequences with specific HLA alleles at a false discovery rate of 0.05. A cluster of highly shared sequence variants was judged likely to be a technical artifact of the sequencing pipeline. In the study, some 180 TCR beta chains were listed as associated with cytomegalovirus. For the cohort, immune exposure information was limited to CMV serostatus. Because HLA typing was missing for some donors at each locus, association tests included only the typed subset. A further reported finding was that TCR beta sequences accurately predicted the HLA-A and HLA-B alleles for most subjects in the first cohort. Presence/absence analyses assumed roughly uniform sequencing depth across donors, an assumption that may not hold. In a later analysis, several top co-occurrence clusters were reported to appear linked to parvovirus B19, influenza, CMV and Epstein-Barr virus. A later analysis found that most CMV-associated TCR beta chains appeared HLA-restricted, with HLA associations seemingly driven largely by CMV exposure. Compared with equally common non-associated chains, HLA-associated TCR beta chains in a later analysis were more clonally expanded and had lower generation probabilities. According to the authors, the approach could potentially be generalized to other disease states and immunological phenotypes. Linkage disequilibrium might explain the correlated functional status among segregating V segments, but an unknown experimental factor could not be ruled out. In this cohort, only TCR beta chains were sequenced, and detectable features were limited by the absence of alpha or paired-chain data. Most TCR sequences were seen in very few donors, while some public TCRs were found in many individuals. In an earlier analysis of more than 450 of the donors, most TCR beta V segments were observed in productive rearrangements about 90% or about 30% of the time, broadly matching IMGT annotations. In a later genetic analysis, fewer N-insertions in productive TCRs were reported among donors in an Asian-associated ancestry cluster than the approximately 710-donor mean. The classifier was reported to diagnose cytomegalovirus status with high specificity and sensitivity in both the original and validation cohorts.

V trim: 4 bases; J trim: 6 bases; unmatched bases: 5. Inclusive of the bounding cysteine and phenylalanine, the CDR3 is 14 residues long. CDR3 DNA only is kept here, 42 bases in frame from base 1. CDR1 and CDR2 are read off the germline V gene as SQVTM and ANQGSEA. Libraries came from the immunoSEQ multiplex PCR assay. For the multiplex PCR, a mixture combining 60 forward primers for TCR Vbeta segments and 13 reverse primers for TCR Jbeta segments was used. The CDR3 region of rearranged TCR beta genes was amplified from genomic DNA by a multiplex PCR assay. On the Illumina HiSeq System, the amplified TCR beta libraries were sequenced as 87-base-pair reads. The study's own analysis went as follows. Across the 666 repertoires, a later analysis counted around 80 million unique TCR beta chains, around 11 million of which were shared by at least two donors. A nearest-neighbor algorithm error-corrected the raw reads and collapsed the reads into unique sequences, merging closely related sequences to remove PCR and sequencing errors. CDR3 sequences were aligned to IMGT reference sequences to assign V, D and J gene segments. For a sequence to be retained, a match of at least six nucleotides was required to both a V gene segment and a J gene segment. A rearrangement was called productive if the CDR3 had no stop codons and remained in frame with V and J, and every other rearrangement was called non-productive. CDR3 was defined according to IMGT convention as the region running from the second conserved V-encoded cysteine to the conserved J-encoded phenylalanine. The earlier analysis of roughly 590 of the donors excluded any sequence lacking an unambiguous match to a single V gene segment. An earlier analysis of just under 600 of the donors called V segments functional above 56.7% productive rearrangements and segregating when the between-donor standard deviation exceeded 5%. A statistical classification framework was built for diagnosing cytomegalovirus status from the catalog of TCR beta chain sequences. A later analysis assigned V and J genes by comparing TCR nucleotide sequences with IMGT/GENE-DB human TR gene sequences. Using the TCRdist pipeline, a later analysis assigned CDR3 sequences along with most-parsimonious VDJ recombination scenarios. In a later analysis, every TCR beta chain was defined by the combination of its CDR3 amino acid sequence and its V-gene family, and reads without a unique V-gene family were dropped. To address suspected cross-contamination and a sequencing artifact, a later analysis removed several hundred highly shared, low-generation-probability nucleotide sequences. In a later analysis, a clonal expansion index for each public chain was calculated from normalized within-repertoire ranks of inferred template counts. In a later analysis, generation probabilities were computed using a VDJ recombination model fitted to out-of-frame rearrangements, and the results were checked against IGoR. In a later analysis, hypergeometric tests were used to score TCR-TCR, TCR-HLA and TCR-CMV co-occurrence, with a repertoire-size bias correction applied to TCR pairs. A later analysis estimated false discovery rates by permuting HLA or CMV assignments 20 times. In a later analysis, co-occurring TCRs were grouped using DBSCAN, and TCRdist sequence similarity was added for clustering within HLA-allele-positive subsets. For co-occurrence clustering, repertoires with fewer than 30,000 or more than 120,000 public chains were excluded, along with roughly five repertoires with anomalous nucleotide sharing. TCRdb mirrors the immuneACCESS table, restricted to in-frame sequences. Some clones are absent from its copies; in checked studies, under half trace to an unresolved V gene, and the reason for the others is unknown. V, J and clone size derive from that table, while D and trimming were established from the DNA sequence. The sample records 100,000 to 150,000 clones, around 83% of which are singletons. The top ten hold approximately 1% of the sample.

The sample was PBMCs. The chain employs TRBV29-1 and TRBJ2-2; 10 bases in the junction line up with TRBD2. This clonotype was sampled from a human donor in good health. Read as DNA, the sequence is TGCAGCGTTGTTAGGAGCGGGGGGGCCGGGGAGCTGTTTTTT. Its amino acids are CSVVRSGGAGELFF.